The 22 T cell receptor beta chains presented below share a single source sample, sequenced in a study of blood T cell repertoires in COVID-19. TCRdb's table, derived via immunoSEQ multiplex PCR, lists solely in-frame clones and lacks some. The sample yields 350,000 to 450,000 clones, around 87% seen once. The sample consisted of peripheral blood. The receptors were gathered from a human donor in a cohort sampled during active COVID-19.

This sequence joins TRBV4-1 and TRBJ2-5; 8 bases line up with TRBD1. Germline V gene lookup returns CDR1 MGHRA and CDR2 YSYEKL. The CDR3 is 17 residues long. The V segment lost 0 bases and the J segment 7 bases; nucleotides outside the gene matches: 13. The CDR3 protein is CASSQEGTGGVVWTQYF. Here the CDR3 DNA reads TGCGCCAGCAGCCAAGAGGGCACAGGGGGAGTAGTGTGGACCCAGTACTTC.

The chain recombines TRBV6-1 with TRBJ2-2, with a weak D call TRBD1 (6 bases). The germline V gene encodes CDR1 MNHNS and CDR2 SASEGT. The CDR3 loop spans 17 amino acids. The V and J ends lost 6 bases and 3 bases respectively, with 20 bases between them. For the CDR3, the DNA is TGTGCCAGCAGGGAATCTACAGGGAAGGGGGACACCGGGGAGCTGTTTTTT. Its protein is CASRESTGKGDTGELFF.

The CDR3 region is CASSPHPDGRGGTDTQYF. The DNA of the CDR3 is TGTGCCAGCAGCCCCCACCCGGATGGGCGGGGGGGCACAGATACGCAGTATTTT. The rearrangement joins TRBV9 to TRBJ2-3; TRBD2 matches at 8 bases. Germline V CDR1 and CDR2: SGDLS, YYNGEE. V lost 4 bases to trimming and J lost 1 base; unmatched junction nucleotides: 14. CDR3 length equals 18 residues.

CDR3: CASSPTAVNTGELFF. The CDR3, as DNA: TGCGCCAGCAGCCCCACCGCAGTTAACACCGGGGAGCTGTTTTTT. This rearrangement joins TRBV5-1 to TRBJ2-2, with D unclear. V was shortened by 4 bases and J by 2 bases, with 12 bases between the two germline ends. CDR1 and CDR2 from the germline V gene are SGHRS and YFSETQ. The CDR3 is made up of 15 amino acids.

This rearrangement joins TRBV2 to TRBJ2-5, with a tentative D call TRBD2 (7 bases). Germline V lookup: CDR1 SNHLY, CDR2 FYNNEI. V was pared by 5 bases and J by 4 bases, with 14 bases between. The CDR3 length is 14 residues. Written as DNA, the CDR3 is TGTGCCAGCAGTCTCGGGGGGCGCGGAGAGACCCAGTACTTC. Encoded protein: CASSLGGRGETQYF.

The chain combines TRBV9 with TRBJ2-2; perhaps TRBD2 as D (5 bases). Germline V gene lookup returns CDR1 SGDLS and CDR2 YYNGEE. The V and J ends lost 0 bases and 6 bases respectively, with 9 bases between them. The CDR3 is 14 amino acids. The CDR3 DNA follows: TGTGCCAGCAGCGTAGTACTAGAGGCCGGGGAGCTGTTTTTT. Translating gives CASSVVLEAGELFF.

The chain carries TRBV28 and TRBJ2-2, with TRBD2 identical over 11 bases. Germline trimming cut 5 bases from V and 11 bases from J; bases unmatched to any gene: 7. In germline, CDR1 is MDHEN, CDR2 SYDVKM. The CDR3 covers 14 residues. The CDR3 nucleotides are TGTGCCAGCAGTCAGGCGGGGACTAGCGGAGAGCTGTTTTTT. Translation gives CASSQAGTSGELFF. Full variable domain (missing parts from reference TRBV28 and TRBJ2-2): DVKVTQSSRYLVKRTGEKVFLECVQDMDHENMFWYRQDPGLGLRLIYFSYDVKMKEKGDIPEGYSVSREKKERFSLILESASTNQTSMYLCASSQAGTSGELFFGEGSRLTVL.

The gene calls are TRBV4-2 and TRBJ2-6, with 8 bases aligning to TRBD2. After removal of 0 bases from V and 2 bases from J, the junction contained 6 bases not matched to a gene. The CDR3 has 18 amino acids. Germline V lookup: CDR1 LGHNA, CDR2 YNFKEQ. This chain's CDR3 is CASSQETGLVPGANVLTF. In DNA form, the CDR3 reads TGTGCCAGCAGCCAAGAAACGGGACTAGTGCCTGGGGCCAACGTCCTGACTTTC.

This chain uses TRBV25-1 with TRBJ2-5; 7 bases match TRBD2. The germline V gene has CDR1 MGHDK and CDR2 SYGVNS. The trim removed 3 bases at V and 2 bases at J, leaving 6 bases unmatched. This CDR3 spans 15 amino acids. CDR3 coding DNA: TGTGCCAGCAGTGACAGAGCGGGGACTCAAGAGACCCAGTACTTC. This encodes CASSDRAGTQETQYF.

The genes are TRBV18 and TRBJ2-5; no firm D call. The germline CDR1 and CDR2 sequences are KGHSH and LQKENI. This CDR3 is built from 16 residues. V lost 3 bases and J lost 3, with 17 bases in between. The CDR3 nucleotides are TGTGCCAGCTCACCGCCACAGAGCCAGTCGGAAGAGACCCAGTACTTC. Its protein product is CASSPPQSQSEETQYF.

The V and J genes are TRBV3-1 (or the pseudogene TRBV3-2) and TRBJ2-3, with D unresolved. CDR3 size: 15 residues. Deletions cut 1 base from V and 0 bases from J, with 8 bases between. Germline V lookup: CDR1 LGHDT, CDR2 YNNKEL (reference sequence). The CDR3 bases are TGTGCCAGCAGCCAAGTCGCACAGAGCACAGATACGCAGTATTTT. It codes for CASSQVAQSTDTQYF.

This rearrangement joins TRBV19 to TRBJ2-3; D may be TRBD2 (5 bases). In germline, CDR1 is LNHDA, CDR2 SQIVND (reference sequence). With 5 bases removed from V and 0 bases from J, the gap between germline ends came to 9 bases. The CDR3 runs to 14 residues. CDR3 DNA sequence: TGTGCCAGTAGTGAGACTACTAGCACAGATACGCAGTATTTT. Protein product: CASSETTSTDTQYF. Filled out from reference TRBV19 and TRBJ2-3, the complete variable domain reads DGGITQSPKYLFRKEGQNVTLSCEQNLNHDAMYWYRQDPGQGLRLIYYSQIVNDFQKGDIAEGYSVSREKKESFPLTVTSAQKNPTAFYLCASSETTSTDTQYFGPGTRLTVL.

The CDR3 DNA sequence: TGCGCCAGCAGCCTCACCCACCCGGACAGGGTCAATCAGCCCCAGCATTTT. Translating it yields CASSLTHPDRVNQPQHF. This chain connects TRBV4-1 to TRBJ1-5; 8 positions match TRBD1. The germline gives CDR1 MGHRA, CDR2 YSYEKL. The CDR3 loop spans 17 amino acids. V lost 4 bases and J lost 3; bases outside the gene matches: 11.

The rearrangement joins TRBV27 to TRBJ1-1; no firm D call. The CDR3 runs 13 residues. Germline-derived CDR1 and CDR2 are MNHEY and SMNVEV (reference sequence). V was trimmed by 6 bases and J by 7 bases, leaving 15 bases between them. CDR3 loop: CASSPQALGEAFF. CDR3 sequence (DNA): TGTGCCAGCAGCCCCCAGGCCTTGGGTGAAGCTTTCTTT.

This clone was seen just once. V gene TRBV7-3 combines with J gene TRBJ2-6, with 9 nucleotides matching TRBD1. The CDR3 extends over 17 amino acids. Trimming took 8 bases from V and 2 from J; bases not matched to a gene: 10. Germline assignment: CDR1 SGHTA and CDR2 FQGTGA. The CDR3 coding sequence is TGTGCCAGCCGGTCGGGGACAGGGCGCGCTGGGGCCAACGTCCTGACTTTC. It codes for CASRSGTGRAGANVLTF.

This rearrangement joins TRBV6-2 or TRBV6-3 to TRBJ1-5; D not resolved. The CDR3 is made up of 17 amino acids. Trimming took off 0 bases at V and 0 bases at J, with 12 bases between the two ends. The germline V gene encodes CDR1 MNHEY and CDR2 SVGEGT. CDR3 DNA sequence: TGTGCCAGCAGTTACTCGAGAAGCGTCTATAGCAATCAGCCCCAGCATTTT. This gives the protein CASSYSRSVYSNQPQHF.

The CDR3 nucleotides are TGTGCCAGCAGCCAACTAACAGGGTCGCGTATAAACACTGAAGCTTTCTTT. Translation: CASSQLTGSRINTEAFF. The rearrangement joins TRBV3-1 (or the pseudogene TRBV3-2) to TRBJ1-1; tentatively, D is TRBD1 (6 bases). Germline CDR1 reads LGHDT; CDR2 reads YNNKEL (reference sequence). The CDR3 is made up of 17 amino acids. Trimming took off 2 bases at V and 2 bases at J, with 18 bases between the two ends.

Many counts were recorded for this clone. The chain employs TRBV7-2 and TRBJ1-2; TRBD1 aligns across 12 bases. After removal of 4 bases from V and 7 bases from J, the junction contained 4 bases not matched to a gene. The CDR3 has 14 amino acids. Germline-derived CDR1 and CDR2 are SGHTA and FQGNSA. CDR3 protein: CASSSGQGAFGYTF. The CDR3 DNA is TGTGCCAGCAGCTCGGGACAGGGGGCGTTTGGCTACACCTTC.

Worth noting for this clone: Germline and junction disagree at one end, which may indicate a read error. DNA of the CDR3: TGTGCCAGCAGTCAAGAGTCCCCTTGGACCCTCAGGGGCAGGGACACCGGGGAGCTGTTTTTT. This gives the protein CASSQESPWTLRGRDTGELFF. This rearrangement joins TRBV3-1 (or the pseudogene TRBV3-2) to TRBJ2-2; D possibly corresponds to TRBD1 (6 bases). Germline V lookup: CDR1 LGHDT, CDR2 YNNKEL (reference sequence). There are 21 residues in the CDR3.

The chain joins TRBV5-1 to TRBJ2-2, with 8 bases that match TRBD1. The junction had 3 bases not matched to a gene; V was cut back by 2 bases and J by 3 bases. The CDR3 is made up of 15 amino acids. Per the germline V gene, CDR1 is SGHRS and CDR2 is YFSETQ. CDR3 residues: CASSFSDRDTGELFF. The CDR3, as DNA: TGCGCCAGCAGCTTTTCGGACAGGGACACCGGGGAGCTGTTTTTT.

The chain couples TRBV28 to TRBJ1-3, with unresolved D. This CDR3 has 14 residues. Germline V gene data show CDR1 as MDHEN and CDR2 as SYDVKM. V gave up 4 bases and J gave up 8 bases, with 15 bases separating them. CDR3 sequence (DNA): TGTGCCAGCAGTTCCCCCGCCACGGTGGACACCATATATTTT. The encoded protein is CASSSPATVDTIYF.

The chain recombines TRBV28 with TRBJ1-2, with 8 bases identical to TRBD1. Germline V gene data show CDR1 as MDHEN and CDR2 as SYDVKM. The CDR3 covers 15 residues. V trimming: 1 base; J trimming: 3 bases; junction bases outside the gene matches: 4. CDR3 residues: CASSLYPDRDYGYTF. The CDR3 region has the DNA TGTGCCAGCAGTTTATATCCGGACAGGGACTATGGCTACACCTTC.